This T cell receptor (beta chain) came from a study of prognosis after radiotherapy for stage I lung cancer. About the study: The study included 15 or so patients with newly diagnosed primary stage I lung tumors and roughly 5 with oligometastatic NSCLC after surgical resection of the primary tumor. In this cohort, every patient with non-small cell lung cancer was regarded as medically inoperable. Study-wide points: Patients developing distant metastases showed lower Shannon entropy after stereotactic body radiation therapy. Gene usage, both TRBV and TRBJ, reportedly differed between patients with metastases and patients without them.

To note about this clonotype: Antigen specificity is unknown. A read error may explain this, as a much larger clone is one base away.

V lost 3 bases and J lost 10, with 12 bases in between. The CDR3 totals 12 residues. The germline CDR1 and CDR2 sequences are MDHEN and SYDVKM. Genomic DNA yielded TCR beta CDR3, amplified by two-round multiplex PCR. Each TRBV and TRBJ gene had its own primer in the first PCR round. TCRdb re-called the multiplex PCR reads through MiXCR, storing one row per CDR3 protein. The sample includes tens of thousands of distinct CDR3 sequences, around 27% seen only once; the top ten take approximately 8.3%. The rearrangement links TRBV28 to TRBJ1-1, with D possibly TRBD1 on 6 matching bases. Here the sequenced sample was PBMCs, taken before or after stereotactic body radiation therapy (not recorded which). This TCR was sampled from a donor aged 50 or older with non-small cell lung cancer. For the CDR3, the DNA is TGTGCCAGCAGTTTCGAGGGGGGCGGAGCTTTCTTT. This translates into CASSFEGGGAFF.